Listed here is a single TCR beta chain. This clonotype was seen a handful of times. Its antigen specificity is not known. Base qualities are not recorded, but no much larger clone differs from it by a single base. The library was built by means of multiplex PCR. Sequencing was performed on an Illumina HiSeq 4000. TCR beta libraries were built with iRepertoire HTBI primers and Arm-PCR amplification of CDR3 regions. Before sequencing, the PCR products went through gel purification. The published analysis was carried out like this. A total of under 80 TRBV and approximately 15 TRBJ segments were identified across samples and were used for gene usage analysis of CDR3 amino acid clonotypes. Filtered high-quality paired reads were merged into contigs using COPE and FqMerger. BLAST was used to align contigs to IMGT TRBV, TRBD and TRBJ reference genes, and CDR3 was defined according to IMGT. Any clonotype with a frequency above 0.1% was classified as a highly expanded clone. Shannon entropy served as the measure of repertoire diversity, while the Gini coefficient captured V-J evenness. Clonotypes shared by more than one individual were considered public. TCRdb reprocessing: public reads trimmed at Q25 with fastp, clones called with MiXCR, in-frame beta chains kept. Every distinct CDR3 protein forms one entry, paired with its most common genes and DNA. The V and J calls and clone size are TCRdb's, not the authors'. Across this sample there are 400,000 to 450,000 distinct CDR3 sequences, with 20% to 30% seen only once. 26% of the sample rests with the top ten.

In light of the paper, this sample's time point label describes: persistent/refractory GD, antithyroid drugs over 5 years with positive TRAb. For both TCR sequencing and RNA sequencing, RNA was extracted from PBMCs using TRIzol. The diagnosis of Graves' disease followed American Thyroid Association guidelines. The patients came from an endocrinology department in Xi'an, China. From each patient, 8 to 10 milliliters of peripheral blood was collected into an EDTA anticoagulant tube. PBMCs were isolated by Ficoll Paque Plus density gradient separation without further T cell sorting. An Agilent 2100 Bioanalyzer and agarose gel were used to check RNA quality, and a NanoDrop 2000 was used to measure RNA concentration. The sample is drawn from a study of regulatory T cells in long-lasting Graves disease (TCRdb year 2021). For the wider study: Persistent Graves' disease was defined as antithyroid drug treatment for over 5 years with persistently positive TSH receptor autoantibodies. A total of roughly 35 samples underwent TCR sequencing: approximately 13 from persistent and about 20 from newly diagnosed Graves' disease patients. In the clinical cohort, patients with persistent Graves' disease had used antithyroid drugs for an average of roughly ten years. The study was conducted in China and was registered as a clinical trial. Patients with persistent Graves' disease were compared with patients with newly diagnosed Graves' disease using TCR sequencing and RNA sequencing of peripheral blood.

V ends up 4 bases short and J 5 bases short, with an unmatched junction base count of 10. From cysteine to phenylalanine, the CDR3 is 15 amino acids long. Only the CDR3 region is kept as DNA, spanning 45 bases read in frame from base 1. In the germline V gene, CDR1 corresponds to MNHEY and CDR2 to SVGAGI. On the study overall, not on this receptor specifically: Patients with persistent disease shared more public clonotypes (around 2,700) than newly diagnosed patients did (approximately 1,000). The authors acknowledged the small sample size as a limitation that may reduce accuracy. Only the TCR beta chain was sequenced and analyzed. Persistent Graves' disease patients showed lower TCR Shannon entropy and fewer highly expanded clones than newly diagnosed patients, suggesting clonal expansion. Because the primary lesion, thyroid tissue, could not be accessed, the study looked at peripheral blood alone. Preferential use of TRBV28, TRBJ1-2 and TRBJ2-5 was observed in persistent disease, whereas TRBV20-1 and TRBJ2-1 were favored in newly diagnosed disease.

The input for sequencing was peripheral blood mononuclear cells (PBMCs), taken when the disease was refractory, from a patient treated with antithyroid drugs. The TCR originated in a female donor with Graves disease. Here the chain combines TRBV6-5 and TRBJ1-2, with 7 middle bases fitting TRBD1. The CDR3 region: CASSSPRQGSYGYTF. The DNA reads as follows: TGTGCCAGCAGTTCCCCACGACAGGGCTCTTATGGCTACACCTTC.